This T cell receptor (beta chain) was documented in a study of T cell responses to AZD1222 COVID-19 vaccine. TCRdb's table, derived via immunoSEQ multiplex PCR, lists solely in-frame clones and lacks some. This sample has 170,000 or so clones; roughly 91% occur once, and the top ten carry approximately 0.98%. Trimming took off 0 bases at V and 4 bases at J, with 19 bases between the two ends. The CDR3 contains 18 residues. Germline V gives CDR1 SGHDT, CDR2 YYEEEE. This clone was detected only a few times. Its specificity is not known. Study results and limitations: Close to half of all spike-specific TCRs reportedly target regions of the variants that are unmutated.

This chain connects TRBV5-6 to TRBJ2-2, with D hard to call. This receptor was identified in an adult who received the MenACWY meningococcal vaccine as a control. Here the sequenced sample was peripheral blood, taken 28 days after the second dose of the MenACWY control vaccine. The CDR3 protein is CASSLVIGTKGGTGELFF. The CDR3 coding sequence is TGTGCCAGCAGCTTGGTCATTGGCACAAAGGGTGGCACCGGGGAGCTGTTTTTT.